Sequencing of this T cell receptor beta chain was carried out in a study of T cell repertoires in cytomegalovirus infection. Turning to the study itself: Public TCR beta signatures were indicative of both CMV infection and a matching HLA type.

A few counts support this clonotype. Its specificity is unknown. The CDR3 consists of 13 residues. CDR1 is SQVTM, CDR2 ANQGSEA, per germline. V lost 6 bases, J lost 5 bases, and 16 bases lay in between. Study observations and caveats: HLA-C-restricted CMV-specific TCR beta clonotypes were dominant in the ex vivo response.

TCRdb analysed the reads with MiXCR anew, one entry per CDR3 protein. Altogether some 600,000 distinct CDR3 sequences are present, approximately 25% being singletons, with the ten largest covering 8%. The sequence came from a human donor in good health (CMV status not recorded). Some clones in this sample may be carry-over from other donors' samples. Specimen: CD8+ T cells from PBMCs. This rearrangement joins TRBV29-1 to TRBJ1-2; tentative D call: TRBD1 (5 bases). As DNA, the CDR3 is TGCAGCGTCGAGTCGGGACTTTCATATGGCTACACCTTC. It specifies CSVESGLSYGYTF.